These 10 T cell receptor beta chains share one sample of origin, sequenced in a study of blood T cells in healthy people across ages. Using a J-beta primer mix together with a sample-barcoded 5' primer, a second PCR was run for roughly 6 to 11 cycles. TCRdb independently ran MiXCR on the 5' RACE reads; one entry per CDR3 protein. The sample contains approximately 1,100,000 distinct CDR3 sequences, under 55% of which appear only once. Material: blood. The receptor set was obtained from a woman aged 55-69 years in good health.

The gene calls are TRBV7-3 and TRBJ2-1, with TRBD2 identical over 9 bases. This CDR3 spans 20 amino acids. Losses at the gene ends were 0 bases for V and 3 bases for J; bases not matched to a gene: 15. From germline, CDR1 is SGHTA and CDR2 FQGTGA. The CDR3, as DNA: TGTGCCAGCAGCTTAACGGCGGCAGACAAAGCGGGAGGCTTCTACAATGAGCAGTTCTTC. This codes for CASSLTAADKAGGFYNEQFF.

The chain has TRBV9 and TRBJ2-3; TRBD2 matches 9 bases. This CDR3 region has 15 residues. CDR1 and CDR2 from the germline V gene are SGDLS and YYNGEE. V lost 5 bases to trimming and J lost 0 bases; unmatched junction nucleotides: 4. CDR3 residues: CASSSGSLSTDTQYF. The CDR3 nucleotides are TGTGCCAGCAGTAGCGGGAGTTTAAGCACAGATACGCAGTATTTT.

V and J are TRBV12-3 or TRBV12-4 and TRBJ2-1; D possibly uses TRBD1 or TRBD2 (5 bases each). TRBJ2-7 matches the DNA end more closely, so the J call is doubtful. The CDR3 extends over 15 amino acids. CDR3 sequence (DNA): TGTGCCAGCAGTTTGGGACGGGACGGGTACAATGAGCAGTACTTC. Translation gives CASSLGRDGYNEQYF.

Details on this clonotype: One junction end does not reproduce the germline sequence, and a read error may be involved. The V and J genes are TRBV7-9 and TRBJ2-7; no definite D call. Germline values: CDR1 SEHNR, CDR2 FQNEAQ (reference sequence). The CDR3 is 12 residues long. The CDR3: CARSLELREQYF. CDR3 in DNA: TGTGCCCGCAGCTTAGAGTTGAGAGAGCAGTACTTC.

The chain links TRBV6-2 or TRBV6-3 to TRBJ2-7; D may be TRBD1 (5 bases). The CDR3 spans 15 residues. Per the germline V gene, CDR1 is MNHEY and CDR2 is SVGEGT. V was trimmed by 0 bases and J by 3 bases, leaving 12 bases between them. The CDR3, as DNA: TGTGCCAGCAGTTACTCAATAGGACAAAGCTACGAGCAGTACTTC. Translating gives CASSYSIGQSYEQYF.

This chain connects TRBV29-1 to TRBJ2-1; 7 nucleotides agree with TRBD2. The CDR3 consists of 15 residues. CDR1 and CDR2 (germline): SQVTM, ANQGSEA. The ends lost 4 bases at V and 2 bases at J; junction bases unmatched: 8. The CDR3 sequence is CSVGSSAGAYNEQFF. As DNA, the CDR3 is TGCAGCGTTGGGAGTTCGGCGGGAGCCTACAATGAGCAGTTCTTC.

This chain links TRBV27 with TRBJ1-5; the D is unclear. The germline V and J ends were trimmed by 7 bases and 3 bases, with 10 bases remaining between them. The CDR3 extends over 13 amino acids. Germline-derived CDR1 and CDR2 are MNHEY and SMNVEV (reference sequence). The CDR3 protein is CASTPTANQPQHF. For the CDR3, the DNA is TGTGCCAGCACACCGACGGCCAATCAGCCCCAGCATTTT.

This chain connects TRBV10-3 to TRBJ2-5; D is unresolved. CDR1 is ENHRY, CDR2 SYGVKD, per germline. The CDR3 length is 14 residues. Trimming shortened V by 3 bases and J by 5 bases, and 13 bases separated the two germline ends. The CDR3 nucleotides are TGTGCCATCAGTGACATGCTCGGGTGGGAGACCCAGTACTTC. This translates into CAISDMLGWETQYF.

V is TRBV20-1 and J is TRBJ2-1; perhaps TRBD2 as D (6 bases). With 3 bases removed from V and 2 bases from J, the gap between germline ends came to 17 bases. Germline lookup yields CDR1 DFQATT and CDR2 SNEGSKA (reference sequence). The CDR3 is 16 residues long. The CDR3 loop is CSASGVRGGTYNEQFF. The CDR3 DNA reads TGCAGTGCTAGCGGCGTCCGTGGCGGGACCTACAATGAGCAGTTCTTC.

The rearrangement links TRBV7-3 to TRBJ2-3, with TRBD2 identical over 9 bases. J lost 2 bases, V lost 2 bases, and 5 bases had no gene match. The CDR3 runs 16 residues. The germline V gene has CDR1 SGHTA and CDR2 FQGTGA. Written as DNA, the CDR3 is TGTGCCAGCAGCTTACTGGCTAGCGGGAACACAGATACGCAGTATTTT. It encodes CASSLLASGNTDTQYF.